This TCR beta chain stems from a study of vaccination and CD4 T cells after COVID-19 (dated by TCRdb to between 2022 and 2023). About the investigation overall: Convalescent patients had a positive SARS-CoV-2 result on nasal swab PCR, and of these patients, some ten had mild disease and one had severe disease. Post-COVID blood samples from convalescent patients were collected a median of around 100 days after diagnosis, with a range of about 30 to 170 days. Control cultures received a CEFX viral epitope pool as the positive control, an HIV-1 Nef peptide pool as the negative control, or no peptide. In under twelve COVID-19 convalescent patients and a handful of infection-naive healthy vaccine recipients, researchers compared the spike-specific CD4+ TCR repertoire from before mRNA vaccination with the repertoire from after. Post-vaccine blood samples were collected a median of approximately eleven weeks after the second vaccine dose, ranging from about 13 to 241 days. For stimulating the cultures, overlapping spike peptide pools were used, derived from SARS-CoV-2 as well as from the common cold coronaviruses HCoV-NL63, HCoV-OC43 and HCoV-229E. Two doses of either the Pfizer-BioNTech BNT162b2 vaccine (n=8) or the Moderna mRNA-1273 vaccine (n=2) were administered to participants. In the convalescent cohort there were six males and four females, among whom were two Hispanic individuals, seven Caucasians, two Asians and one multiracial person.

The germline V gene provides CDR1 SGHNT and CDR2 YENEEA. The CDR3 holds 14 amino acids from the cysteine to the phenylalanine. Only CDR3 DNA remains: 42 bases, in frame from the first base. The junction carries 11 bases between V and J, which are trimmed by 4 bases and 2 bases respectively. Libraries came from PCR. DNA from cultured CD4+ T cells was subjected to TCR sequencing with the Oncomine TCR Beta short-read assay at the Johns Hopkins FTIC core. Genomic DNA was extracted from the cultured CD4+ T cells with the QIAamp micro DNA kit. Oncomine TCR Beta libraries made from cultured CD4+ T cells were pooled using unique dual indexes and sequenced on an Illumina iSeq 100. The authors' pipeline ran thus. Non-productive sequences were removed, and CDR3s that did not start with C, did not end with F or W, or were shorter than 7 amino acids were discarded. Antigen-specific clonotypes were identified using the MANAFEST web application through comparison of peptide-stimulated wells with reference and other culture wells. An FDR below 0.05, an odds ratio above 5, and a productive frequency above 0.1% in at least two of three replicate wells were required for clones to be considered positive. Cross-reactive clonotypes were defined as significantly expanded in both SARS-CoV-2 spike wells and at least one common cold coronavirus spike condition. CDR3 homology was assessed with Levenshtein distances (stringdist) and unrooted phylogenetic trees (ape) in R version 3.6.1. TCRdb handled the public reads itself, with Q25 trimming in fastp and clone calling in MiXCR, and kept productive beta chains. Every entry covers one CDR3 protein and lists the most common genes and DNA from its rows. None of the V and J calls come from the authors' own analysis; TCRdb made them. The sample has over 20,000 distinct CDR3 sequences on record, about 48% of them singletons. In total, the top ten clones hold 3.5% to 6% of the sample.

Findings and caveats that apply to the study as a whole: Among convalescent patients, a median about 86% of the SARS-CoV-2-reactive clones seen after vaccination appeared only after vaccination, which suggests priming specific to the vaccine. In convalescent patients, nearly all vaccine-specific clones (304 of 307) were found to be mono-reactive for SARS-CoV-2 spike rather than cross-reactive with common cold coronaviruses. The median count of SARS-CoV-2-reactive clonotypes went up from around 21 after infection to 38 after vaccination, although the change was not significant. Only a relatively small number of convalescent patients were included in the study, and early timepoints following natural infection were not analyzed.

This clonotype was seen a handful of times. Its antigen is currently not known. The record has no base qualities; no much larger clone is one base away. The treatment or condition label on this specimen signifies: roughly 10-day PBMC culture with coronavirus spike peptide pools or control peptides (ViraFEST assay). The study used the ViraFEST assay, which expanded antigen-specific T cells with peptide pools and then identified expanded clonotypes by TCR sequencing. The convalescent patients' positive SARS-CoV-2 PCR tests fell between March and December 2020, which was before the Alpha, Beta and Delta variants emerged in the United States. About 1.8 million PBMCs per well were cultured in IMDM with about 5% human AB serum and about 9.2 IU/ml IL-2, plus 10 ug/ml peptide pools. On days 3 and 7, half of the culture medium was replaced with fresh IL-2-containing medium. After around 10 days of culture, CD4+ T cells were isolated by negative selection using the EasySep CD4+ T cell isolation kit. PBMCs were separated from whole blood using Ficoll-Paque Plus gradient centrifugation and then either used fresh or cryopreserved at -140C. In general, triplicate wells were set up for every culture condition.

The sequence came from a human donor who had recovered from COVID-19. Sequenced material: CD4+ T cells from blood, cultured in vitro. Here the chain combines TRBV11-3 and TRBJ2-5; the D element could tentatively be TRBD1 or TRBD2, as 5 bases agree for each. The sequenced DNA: TGTGCCAGCAGCTGGGACGCGAAACAAGAGACCCAGTACTTC. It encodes CASSWDAKQETQYF.